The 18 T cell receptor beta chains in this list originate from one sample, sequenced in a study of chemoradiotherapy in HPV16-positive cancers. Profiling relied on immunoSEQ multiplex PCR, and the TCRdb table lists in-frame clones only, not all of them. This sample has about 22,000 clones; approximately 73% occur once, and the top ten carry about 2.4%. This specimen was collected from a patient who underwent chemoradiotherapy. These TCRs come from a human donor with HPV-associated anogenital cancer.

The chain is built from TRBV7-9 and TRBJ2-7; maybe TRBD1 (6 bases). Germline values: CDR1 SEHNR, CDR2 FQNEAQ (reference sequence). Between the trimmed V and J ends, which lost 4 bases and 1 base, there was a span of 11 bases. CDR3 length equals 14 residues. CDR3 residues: CASSSQQGSYEQYF. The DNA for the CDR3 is TGTGCCAGCAGCTCTCAACAGGGTTCCTACGAGCAGTACTTC.

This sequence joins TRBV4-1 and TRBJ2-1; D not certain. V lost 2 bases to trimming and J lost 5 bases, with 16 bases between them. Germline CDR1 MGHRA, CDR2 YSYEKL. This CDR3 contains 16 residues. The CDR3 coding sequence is TGCGCCAGCAGCCAATCGACGGGCCAAAACGACAATGAGCAGTTCTTC. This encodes CASSQSTGQNDNEQFF.

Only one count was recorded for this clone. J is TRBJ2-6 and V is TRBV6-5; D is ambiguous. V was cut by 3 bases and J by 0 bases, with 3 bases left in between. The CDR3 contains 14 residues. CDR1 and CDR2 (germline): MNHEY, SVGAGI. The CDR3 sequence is CASSYVSGANVLTF. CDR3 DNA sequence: TGTGCCAGCAGTTATGTCTCTGGGGCCAACGTCCTGACTTTC.

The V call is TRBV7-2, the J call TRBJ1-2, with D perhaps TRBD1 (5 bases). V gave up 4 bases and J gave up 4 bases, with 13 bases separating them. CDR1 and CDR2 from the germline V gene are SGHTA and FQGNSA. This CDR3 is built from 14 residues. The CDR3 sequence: CASSSPGPLYGYTF. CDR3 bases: TGTGCCAGCAGCTCACCGGGACCGCTCTATGGCTACACCTTC.

The CDR3 region is CASSTGTGYNEQFF. The CDR3 region has the DNA TGTGCCAGCAGTACAGGGACAGGATACAATGAGCAGTTCTTC. The V and J genes are TRBV28 and TRBJ2-1; TRBD1 agrees at 8 bases. V shed 5 bases and J 4 bases; nucleotides not matched to a gene: 4. Germline loops: CDR1 MDHEN, CDR2 SYDVKM. CDR3 length: 14 residues.

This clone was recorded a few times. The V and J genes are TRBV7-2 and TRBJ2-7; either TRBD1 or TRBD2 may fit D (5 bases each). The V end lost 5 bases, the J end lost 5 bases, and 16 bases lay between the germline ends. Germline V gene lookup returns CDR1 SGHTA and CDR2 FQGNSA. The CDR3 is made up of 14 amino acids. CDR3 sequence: CASSPGTVENEQYF. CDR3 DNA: TGTGCCAGCAGCCCGGGGACCGTCGAGAACGAGCAGTACTTC.

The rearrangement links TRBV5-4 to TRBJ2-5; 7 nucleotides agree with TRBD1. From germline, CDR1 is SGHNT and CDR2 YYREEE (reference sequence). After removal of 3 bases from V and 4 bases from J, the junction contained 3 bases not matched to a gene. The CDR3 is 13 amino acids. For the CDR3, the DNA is TGTGCCAGCAGCTCGTCAGGGGGAGAGACCCAGTACTTC. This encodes CASSSSGGETQYF.

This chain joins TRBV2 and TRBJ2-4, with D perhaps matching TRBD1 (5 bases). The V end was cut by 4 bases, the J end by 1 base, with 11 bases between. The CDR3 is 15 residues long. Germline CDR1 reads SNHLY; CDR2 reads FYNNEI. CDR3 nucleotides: TGTGCCAGCAGTGGGACAAGCCAGGCCAAAAACATTCAGTACTTC. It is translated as CASSGTSQAKNIQYF. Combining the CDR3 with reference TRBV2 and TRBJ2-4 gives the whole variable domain EPEVTQTPSHQVTQMGQEVILRCVPISNHLYFYWYRQILGQKVEFLVSFYNNEISEKSEIFDDQFSVERPDGSNFTLKIRSTKLEDSAMYFCASSGTSQAKNIQYFGAGTRLSVL.

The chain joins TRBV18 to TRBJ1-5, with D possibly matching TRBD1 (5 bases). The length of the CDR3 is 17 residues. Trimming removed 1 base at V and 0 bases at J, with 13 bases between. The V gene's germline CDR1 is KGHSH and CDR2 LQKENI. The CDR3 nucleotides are TGTGCCAGCTCACCACTCGCAGGGCGAGGTAGCAATCAGCCCCAGCATTTT. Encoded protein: CASSPLAGRGSNQPQHF.

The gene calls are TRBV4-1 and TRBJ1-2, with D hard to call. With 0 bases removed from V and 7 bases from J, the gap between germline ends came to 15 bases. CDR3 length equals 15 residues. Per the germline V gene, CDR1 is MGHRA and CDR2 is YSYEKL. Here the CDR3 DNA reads TGCGCCAGCAGCCAAGAAGAAACACTCCCTGGTGGCTACACCTTC. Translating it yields CASSQEETLPGGYTF.

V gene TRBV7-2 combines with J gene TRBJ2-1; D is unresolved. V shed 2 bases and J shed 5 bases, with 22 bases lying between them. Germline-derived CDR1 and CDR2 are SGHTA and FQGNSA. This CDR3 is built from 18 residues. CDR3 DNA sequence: TGTGCCAGCAGCTTATACGTTCGGTCGGCGATCCGTAACAATGAGCAGTTCTTC. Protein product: CASSLYVRSAIRNNEQFF. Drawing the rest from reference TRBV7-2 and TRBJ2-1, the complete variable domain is GAGVSQSPSNKVTEKGKDVELRCDPISGHTALYWYRQSLGQGLEFLIYFQGNSAPDKSGLPSDRFSAERTGGSVSTLTIQRTQQEDSAVYLCASSLYVRSAIRNNEQFFGPGTRLTVL.

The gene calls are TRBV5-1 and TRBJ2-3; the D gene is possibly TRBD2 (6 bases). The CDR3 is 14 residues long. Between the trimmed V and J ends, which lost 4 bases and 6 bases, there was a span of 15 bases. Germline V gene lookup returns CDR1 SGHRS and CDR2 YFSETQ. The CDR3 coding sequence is TGCGCCAGCAGCCCCAATGGACTATCCGATACGCAGTATTTT. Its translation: CASSPNGLSDTQYF.

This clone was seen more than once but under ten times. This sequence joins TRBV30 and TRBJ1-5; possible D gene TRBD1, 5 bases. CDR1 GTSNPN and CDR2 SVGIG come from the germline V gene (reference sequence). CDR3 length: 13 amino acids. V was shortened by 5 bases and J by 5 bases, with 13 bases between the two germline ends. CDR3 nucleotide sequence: TGTGCCTGGGCCTTGACAGTTGATCAGCCCCAGCATTTT. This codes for CAWALTVDQPQHF.

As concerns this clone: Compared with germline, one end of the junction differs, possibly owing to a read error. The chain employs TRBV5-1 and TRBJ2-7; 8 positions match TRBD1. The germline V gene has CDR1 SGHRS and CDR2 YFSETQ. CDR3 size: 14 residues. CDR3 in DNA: TGTGCCAGCAGGTCCGGGACAGGTGTCTACGAGCAGTACTTC. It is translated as CASRSGTGVYEQYF.

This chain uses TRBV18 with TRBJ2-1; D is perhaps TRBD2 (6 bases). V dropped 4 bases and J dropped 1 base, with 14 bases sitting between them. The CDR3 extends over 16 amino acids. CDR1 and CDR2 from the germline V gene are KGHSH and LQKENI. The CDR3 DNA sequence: TGTGCCAGCTCACTGCGGGGTACGGGTTCCTACAATGAGCAGTTCTTC. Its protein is CASSLRGTGSYNEQFF.

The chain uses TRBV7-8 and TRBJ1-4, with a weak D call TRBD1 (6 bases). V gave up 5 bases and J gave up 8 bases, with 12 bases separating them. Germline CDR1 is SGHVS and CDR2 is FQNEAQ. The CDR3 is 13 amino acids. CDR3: CASSRGGEEKLFF. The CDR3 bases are TGTGCCAGCAGCAGGGGGGGCGAAGAAAAACTGTTTTTT.

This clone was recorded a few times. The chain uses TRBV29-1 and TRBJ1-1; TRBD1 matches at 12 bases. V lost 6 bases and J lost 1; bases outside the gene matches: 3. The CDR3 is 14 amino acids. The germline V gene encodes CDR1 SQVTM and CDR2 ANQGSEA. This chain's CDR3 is CSVKGQGANTEAFF. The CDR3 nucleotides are TGCAGCGTCAAGGGACAGGGGGCGAACACTGAAGCTTTCTTT.

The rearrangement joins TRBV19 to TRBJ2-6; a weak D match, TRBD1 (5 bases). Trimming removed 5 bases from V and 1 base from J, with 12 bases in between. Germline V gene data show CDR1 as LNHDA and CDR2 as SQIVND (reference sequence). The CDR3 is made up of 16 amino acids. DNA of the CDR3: TGTGCCAGTAGTCCCCAGACAGTTTCTGGGGCCAACGTCCTGACTTTC. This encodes CASSPQTVSGANVLTF. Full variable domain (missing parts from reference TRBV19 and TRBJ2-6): DGGITQSPKYLFRKEGQNVTLSCEQNLNHDAMYWYRQDPGQGLRLIYYSQIVNDFQKGDIAEGYSVSREKKESFPLTVTSAQKNPTAFYLCASSPQTVSGANVLTFGAGSRLTVL.